This TCR beta chain is drawn from a study of blood T cells in healthy people across ages (dated by TCRdb to between 2015 and 2017). Study-wide context: In model experiments, template switching captured about one uniquely barcoded TCR beta cDNA molecule for every two T cells. Age-related changes in TCR beta repertoire diversity were measured in the study by deep sequencing normalized with unique cDNA molecular identifiers. Two additional independent replicas of 1 million unique cDNA reads from the same blood draw were analyzed for two donors (one aged 18 to 30 and one aged 80 or older). The donors were split into four age groups: young (average around 15 years), middle-aged (39), aged (approximately 59) and long-lived (approximately 80). The paper's findings and limits, for the study overall: The percentage of naive T cells measured by flow cytometry correlated strongly with observed TCR beta diversity. Compared with the aged group, the long-lived group had more naive CD4+ T cells, fewer expanded clones and increased TCR diversity, a pattern suggesting age selection. Donor CMV infection status was unknown, potentially confounding age-related changes in expanded clonotypes. Because profiling used bulk unsorted PBMCs, naive and antigen-experienced compartments could not be compared conclusively. Estimates of total diversity based on one million sequenced T cells were regarded as lower bounds and as underestimates. Observed TCR beta diversity per million T cells fell roughly linearly with age, and a significant reduction was already apparent by age approximately 40.

V and J are truncated by 6 bases and 8 bases respectively, leaving an intervening sequence of 20 bases. From its cysteine to its phenylalanine, the CDR3 spans 15 amino acids. Kept here is only the CDR3 DNA, which spans 45 bases and is read in frame from base 1. CDR1 and CDR2, per the germline V gene (reference sequence), are SGHAT and FQDESV. There are many counts of this clonotype. Its target antigen remains unknown. No per-base quality is available; no much larger clone lies one base away. The roughly 42 donors, aged roughly 6 to 90 years, were systemically healthy Caucasian individuals from Russia. Approximately 10 milliliters of peripheral blood were collected from each donor into EDTA-treated Vacutainer tubes. PBMCs were isolated by Ficoll-Paque density-gradient centrifugation, with at least 7 million obtained per sample. Trizol reagent was used to extract total RNA from PBMCs, with at least 6 micrograms per sample. The percentages of naive CD45RAhigh/CD27high T cells were determined by flow cytometry on a PBMC aliquot from every donor.

The library was obtained by 5' RACE. TCRdb lists the instrument as Illumina HiSeq 2500. A second PCR of about 7 to 12 cycles was performed with a sample-barcoded 5' primer and a J-beta primer mix. A template-switch 5' adaptor carrying 12 random nucleotides introduced a unique molecular identifier onto each TCR beta cDNA molecule. At least 3 million CDR3-containing paired-end reads were obtained from each sample. First-strand cDNA synthesis was performed from all RNA using the Mint cDNA synthesis kit, with priming by a TRBC-specific oligonucleotide. Following uracil-DNA glycosylase treatment, all cDNA underwent a first 18-cycle PCR with the universal primers M1SS and BC2_uni_R. The study's own analysis went as follows. For normalization, 1 million high-quality reads, each with a distinct molecular identifier, were randomly selected from each sample. Instead of being binned into consensus sequences, reads that shared molecular identifiers were thrown out. MiTCR, with a Q25 quality threshold and the strictest error-elimination algorithm, was used for CDR3 identification, clonotype clustering and error correction. Lower-bound total TCR beta diversity was estimated with a nonparametric unseen species model using Euler transformation. TCRdb reran the public reads through fastp at Q25 and MiXCR, keeping productive beta chains. Identical CDR3 proteins give one entry, which carries the most common genes and DNA. The V and J calls and clone size are TCRdb's, not the authors'. The sample includes roughly 700,000 distinct CDR3 sequences, with 25% observed a single time. The ten biggest clones cover under 9.5% of the sample.

The same data also contributed to another study, on T cells of mothers and their children. Reported in the second study: Donors were nine systemically healthy Caucasian individuals: three mothers and their six children. cDNA synthesis used all of the extracted RNA, with about 1.5 ug of RNA in each 15 ul reaction. In the second PCR, sample barcodes and 2-4 random nucleotides were introduced via the M1S primer. Each mother yielded over 9.5 million TCR beta CDR3 reads and each child about 3 million reads. Thymic selection similarly shapes TCR recombination output in related and unrelated pairs, with minor effect from inherited differences. Normalized repertoire overlap was always found to be slightly, but never significantly, higher in related mother-child pairs than in unrelated mother-child pairs. No persistent microchimeric T cell clones were detected, at a sensitivity of about 100 clones per million clonotypes. To look for features that set related mother-child pairs apart from unrelated individuals, the researchers ran deep NGS to compare the TCR beta repertoires of mothers and children. On average, the children were about 12 +/- 4 years old, while the mothers were 40 +/- 4 years old. After adapter ligation with NEBNext reagents, the libraries were sequenced on Illumina HiSeq 2000 with 100+100 nt paired-end reads. To avoid cross-contamination, the mother libraries and the child libraries were prepared a month apart and sequenced in separate runs. Between 500,000 and 2,000,000 distinct TCR beta clonotypes were identified per donor. Naive TCR beta clonotypes were estimated from low-frequency clonotypes matched to each donor's FACS-determined naive share, without sorting.

The sequence is built from TRBV11-1 and TRBJ2-1, and the D gene may be TRBD2, 6 bases matching. The clonotype comes from a boy under 18 in good health. The sequencing input was blood. The DNA sequence follows: TGTGCCAGCAGTTTAACCCCCTCCCAGCGGGATGAGCAGTTCTTC. It translates to CASSLTPSQRDEQFF.